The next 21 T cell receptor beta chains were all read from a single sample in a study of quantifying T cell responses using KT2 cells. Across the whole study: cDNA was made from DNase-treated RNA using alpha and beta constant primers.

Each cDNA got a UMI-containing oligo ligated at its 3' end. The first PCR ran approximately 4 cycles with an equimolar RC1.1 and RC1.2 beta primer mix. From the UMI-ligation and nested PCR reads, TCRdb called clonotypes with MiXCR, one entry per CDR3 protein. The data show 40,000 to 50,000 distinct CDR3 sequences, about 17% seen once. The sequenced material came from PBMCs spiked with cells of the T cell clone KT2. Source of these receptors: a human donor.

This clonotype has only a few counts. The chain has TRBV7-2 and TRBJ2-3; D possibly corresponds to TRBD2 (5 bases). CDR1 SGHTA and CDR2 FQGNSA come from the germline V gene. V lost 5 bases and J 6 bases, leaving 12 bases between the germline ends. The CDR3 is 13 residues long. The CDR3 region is CASSPQTRDTQYF. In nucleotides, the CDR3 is TGTGCCAGCAGCCCACAAACTAGGGATACGCAGTATTTT. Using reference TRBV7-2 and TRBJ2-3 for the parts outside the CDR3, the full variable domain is GAGVSQSPSNKVTEKGKDVELRCDPISGHTALYWYRQSLGQGLEFLIYFQGNSAPDKSGLPSDRFSAERTGGSVSTLTIQRTQQEDSAVYLCASSPQTRDTQYFGPGTRLTVL.

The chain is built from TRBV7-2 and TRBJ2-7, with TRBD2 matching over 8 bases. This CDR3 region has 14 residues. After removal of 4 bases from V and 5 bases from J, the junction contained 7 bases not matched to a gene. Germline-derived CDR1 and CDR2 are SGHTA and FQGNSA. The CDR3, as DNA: TGTGCCAGCAGCTCCGGGGGGGCTCGGAACGAGCAGTACTTC. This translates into CASSSGGARNEQYF.

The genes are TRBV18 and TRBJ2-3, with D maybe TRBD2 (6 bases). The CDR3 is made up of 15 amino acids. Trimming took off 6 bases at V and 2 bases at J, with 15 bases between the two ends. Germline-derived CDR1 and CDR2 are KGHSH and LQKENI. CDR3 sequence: CASSGLQSVTDTQYF. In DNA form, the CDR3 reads TGTGCCAGCTCGGGACTCCAAAGCGTCACAGATACGCAGTATTTT. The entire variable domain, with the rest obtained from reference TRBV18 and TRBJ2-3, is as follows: NAGVMQNPRHLVRRRGQEARLRCSPMKGHSHVYWYRQLPEEGLKFMVYLQKENIIDESGMPKERFSAEFPKEGPSILRIQQVVRGDSAAYFCASSGLQSVTDTQYFGPGTRLTVL.

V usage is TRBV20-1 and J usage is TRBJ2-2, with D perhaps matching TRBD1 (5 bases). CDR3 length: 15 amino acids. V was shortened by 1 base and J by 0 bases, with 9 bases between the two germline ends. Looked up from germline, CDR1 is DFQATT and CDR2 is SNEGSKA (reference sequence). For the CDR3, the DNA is TGCAGTGCTAGAGTCGACAGCGCGAACACCGGGGAGCTGTTTTTT. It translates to CSARVDSANTGELFF.

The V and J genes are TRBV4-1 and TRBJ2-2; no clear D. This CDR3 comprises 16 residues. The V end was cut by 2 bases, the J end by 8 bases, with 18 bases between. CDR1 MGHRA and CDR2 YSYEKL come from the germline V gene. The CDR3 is CASSQPAPHRVGELFF. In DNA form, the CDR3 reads TGCGCCAGCAGCCAACCAGCGCCTCACAGAGTTGGGGAGCTGTTTTTT.

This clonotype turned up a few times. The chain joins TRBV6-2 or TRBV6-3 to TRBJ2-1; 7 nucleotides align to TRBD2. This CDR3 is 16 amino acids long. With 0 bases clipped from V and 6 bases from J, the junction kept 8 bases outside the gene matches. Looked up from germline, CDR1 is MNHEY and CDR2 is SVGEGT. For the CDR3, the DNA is TGTGCCAGCAGTTACTCTGGATCGCGGGGGTTCAATGAGCAGTTCTTC. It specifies CASSYSGSRGFNEQFF.

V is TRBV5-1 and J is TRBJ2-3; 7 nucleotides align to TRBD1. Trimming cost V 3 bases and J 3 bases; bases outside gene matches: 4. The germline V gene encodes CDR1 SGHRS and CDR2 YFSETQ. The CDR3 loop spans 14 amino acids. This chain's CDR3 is CASSSDRETDTQYF. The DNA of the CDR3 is TGCGCCAGCAGCTCTGACAGGGAAACAGATACGCAGTATTTT. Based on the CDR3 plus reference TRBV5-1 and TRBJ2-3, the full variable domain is KAGVTQTPRYLIKTRGQQVTLSCSPISGHRSVSWYQQTPGQGLQFLFEYFSETQRNKGNFPGRFSGRQFSNSRSEMNVSTLELGDSALYLCASSSDRETDTQYFGPGTRLTVL.

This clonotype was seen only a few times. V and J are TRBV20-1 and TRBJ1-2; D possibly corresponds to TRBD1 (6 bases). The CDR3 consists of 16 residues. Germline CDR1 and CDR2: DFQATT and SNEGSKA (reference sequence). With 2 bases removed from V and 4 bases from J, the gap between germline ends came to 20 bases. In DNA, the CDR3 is TGCAGTGCTAGACGTCTTCGGCGGACAGCTCTCTATGGCTACACCTTC. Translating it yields CSARRLRRTALYGYTF.

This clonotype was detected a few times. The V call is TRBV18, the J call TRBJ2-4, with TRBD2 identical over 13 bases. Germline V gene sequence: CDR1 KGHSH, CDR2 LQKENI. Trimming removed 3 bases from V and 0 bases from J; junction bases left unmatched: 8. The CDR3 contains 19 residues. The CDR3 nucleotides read TGTGCCAGCTCACCTGCCGGACTAGCGGGAGTCATAGCCAAAAACATTCAGTACTTC. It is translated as CASSPAGLAGVIAKNIQYF.

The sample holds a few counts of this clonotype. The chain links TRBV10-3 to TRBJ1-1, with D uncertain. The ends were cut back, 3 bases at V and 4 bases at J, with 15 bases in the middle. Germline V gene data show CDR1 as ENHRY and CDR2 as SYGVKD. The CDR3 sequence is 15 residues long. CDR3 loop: CAISDERGVGTEAFF. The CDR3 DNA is TGTGCCATCAGTGACGAGCGGGGTGTGGGCACTGAAGCTTTCTTT.

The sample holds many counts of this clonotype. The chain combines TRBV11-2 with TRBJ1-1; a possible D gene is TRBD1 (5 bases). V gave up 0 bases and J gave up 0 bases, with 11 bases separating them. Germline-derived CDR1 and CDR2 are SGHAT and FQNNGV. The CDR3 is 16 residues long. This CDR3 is CASSLEGQAMNTEAFF. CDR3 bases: TGTGCCAGCAGCTTAGAGGGGCAGGCCATGAACACTGAAGCTTTCTTT. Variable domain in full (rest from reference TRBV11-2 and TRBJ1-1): EAGVAQSPRYKIIEKRQSVAFWCNPISGHATLYWYQQILGQGPKLLIQFQNNGVVDDSQLPKDRFSAERLKGVDSTLKIQPAKLEDSAVYLCASSLEGQAMNTEAFFGQGTRLTVV.

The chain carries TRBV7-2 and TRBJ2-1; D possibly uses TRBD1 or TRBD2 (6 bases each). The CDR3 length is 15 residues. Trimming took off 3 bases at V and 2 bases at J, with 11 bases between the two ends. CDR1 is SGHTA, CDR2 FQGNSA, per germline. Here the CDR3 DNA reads TGTGCCAGCAGCTTGTGGGGGGCCGCCTACAATGAGCAGTTCTTC. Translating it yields CASSLWGAAYNEQFF.

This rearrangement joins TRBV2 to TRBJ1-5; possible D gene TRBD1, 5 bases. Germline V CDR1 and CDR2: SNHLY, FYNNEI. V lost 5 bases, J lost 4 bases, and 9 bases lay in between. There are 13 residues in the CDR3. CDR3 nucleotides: TGTGCCAGCAGTAGACAGCAAAATCAGCCCCAGCATTTT. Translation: CASSRQQNQPQHF.

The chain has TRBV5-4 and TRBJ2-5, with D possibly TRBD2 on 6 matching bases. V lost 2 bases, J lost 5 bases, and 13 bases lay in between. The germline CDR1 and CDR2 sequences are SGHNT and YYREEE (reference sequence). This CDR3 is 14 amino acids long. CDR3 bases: TGTGCCAGCAGCTTTCGTTCCGGAGGGGAGACCCAGTACTTC. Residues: CASSFRSGGETQYF.

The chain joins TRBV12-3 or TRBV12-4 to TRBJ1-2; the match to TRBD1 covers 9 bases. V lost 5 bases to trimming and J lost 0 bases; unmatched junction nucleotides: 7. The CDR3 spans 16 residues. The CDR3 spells CASSAGTGWSNYGYTF. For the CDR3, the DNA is TGTGCCAGCAGTGCCGGGACAGGGTGGTCTAACTATGGCTACACCTTC.

The CDR3 DNA follows: TGCGCCAGCAGGACAGACTATGGCTACACCTTC. This codes for CASRTDYGYTF. The chain links TRBV10-2 to TRBJ1-2, with D possibly being TRBD1 (5 bases). CDR3 length: 11 amino acids. V was trimmed by 6 bases and J by 3 bases, leaving 5 bases between them. Germline V gene lookup returns CDR1 WSHSY and CDR2 SAAADI.

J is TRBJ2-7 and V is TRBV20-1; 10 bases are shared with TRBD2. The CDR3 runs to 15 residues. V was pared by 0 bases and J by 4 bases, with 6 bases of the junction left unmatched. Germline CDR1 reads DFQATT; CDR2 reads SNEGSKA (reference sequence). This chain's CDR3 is CSARDFLAGVYEQYF. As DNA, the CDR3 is TGCAGTGCTAGAGATTTCCTAGCGGGAGTTTACGAGCAGTACTTC.

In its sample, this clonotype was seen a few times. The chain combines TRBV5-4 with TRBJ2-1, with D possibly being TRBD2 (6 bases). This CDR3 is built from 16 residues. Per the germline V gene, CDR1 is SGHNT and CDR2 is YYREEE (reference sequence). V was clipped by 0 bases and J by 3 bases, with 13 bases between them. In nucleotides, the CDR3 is TGTGCCAGCAGCTTGGTGTCGGGGGAGAACTACAATGAGCAGTTCTTC. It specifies CASSLVSGENYNEQFF.

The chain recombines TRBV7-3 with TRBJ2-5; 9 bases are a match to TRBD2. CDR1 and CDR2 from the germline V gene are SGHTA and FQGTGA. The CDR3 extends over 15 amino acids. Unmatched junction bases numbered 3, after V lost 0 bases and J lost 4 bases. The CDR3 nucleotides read TGTGCCAGCAGCTTAACTAGCGGGGGATCAGAGACCCAGTACTTC. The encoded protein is CASSLTSGGSETQYF.

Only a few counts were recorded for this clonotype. The DNA of the CDR3 is TGCAGTGCTACCGAGGCCAGAGCCTCCTACGAGCAGTACTTC. Protein product: CSATEARASYEQYF. V usage is TRBV20-1 and J usage is TRBJ2-7; D remains unclear. From germline, CDR1 is DFQATT and CDR2 SNEGSKA (reference sequence). With 4 bases removed from V and 0 bases from J, the gap between germline ends came to 13 bases. There are 14 residues in the CDR3.

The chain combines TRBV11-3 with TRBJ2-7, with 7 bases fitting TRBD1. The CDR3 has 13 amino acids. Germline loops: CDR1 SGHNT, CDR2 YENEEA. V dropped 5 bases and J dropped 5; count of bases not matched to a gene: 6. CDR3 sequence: CASSLGTAHEQYF. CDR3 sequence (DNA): TGTGCCAGCAGCCTTGGGACAGCCCACGAGCAGTACTTC.